This entry lists 28 T cell receptor beta chains sequenced from one sample in a study of blood T cell repertoires in COVID-19 (dated by TCRdb to 2018 to 2020). The library was obtained by the immunoSEQ multiplex PCR assay. Here the immuneACCESS table is served through TCRdb, limited to in-frame sequences with V and J called. Missing clones are a known gap in these copies; in checked studies unresolved V genes cover under half, and the rest lacks a known reason. This sample is represented by around 200,000 clones; around four fifths of them were singletons. Under 3% of the sample belongs to the ten largest clones. The sequencing input was peripheral blood. These receptors came from a man in his forties or fifties with active or convalescent COVID-19.

This chain links TRBV13 with TRBJ2-5, with TRBD1 matching 7 bases. Germline CDR1 PRHDT, CDR2 FYEKMQ (reference sequence). The CDR3 is 14 amino acids. The ends lost 2 bases at V and 4 bases at J; junction bases unmatched: 4. The CDR3, as DNA: TGTGCCAGCAGCTTAATCGCAGGGGGAGAGACCCAGTACTTC. Protein sequence: CASSLIAGGETQYF. Using reference TRBV13 and TRBJ2-5 for the parts outside the CDR3, the full variable domain is AAGVIQSPRHLIKEKRETATLKCYPIPRHDTVYWYQQGPGQDPQFLISFYEKMQSDKGSIPDRFSAQQFSDYHSELNMSSLELGDSALYFCASSLIAGGETQYFGPGTRLLVL.

V usage is TRBV19 and J usage is TRBJ2-5; TRBD1 might be the D (5 bases). The CDR3 length is 13 residues. Germline V gene data show CDR1 as LNHDA and CDR2 as SQIVND (reference sequence). V lost 4 bases and J 2 bases, leaving 8 bases between the germline ends. CDR3 coding DNA: TGTGCCAGTAGTAGGACATCTCAAGAGACCCAGTACTTC. This codes for CASSRTSQETQYF.

The V gene is TRBV4-2, the J gene TRBJ2-1; 7 bases align to TRBD2. The CDR3 runs 14 residues. The germline V gene has CDR1 LGHNA and CDR2 YNFKEQ. V was pared by 6 bases and J by 9 bases, with 11 bases of the junction left unmatched. The CDR3 spells CASRKEREFGEQFF. The CDR3 nucleotides read TGTGCCAGCAGAAAGGAGCGGGAATTCGGTGAGCAGTTCTTC.

The CDR3 nucleotides read TGTGCCACCAGTGACAGGGTGAACACCGGGGAGCTGTTTTTT. Translation: CATSDRVNTGELFF. V gene TRBV24-1 combines with J gene TRBJ2-2; D is possibly TRBD1 (5 bases). The CDR3 is 14 amino acids. Deletions cut 4 bases from V and 1 base from J, with 6 bases between. Germline CDR1 KGHDR, CDR2 SFDVKD.

The rearrangement uses TRBV11-2 and TRBJ1-4; D perhaps matches TRBD1 (5 bases). There are 16 residues in the CDR3. The ends were cut back, 2 bases at V and 6 bases at J, with 16 bases in the middle. Looked up from germline, CDR1 is SGHAT and CDR2 is FQNNGV. CDR3 loop: CASSLRPGFTDEKLFF. The CDR3 DNA reads as TGTGCCAGCAGCTTAAGGCCAGGGTTCACGGATGAAAAACTGTTTTTT.

This rearrangement joins TRBV9 to TRBJ2-7; TRBD2 matches at 12 bases. Germline CDR1 SGDLS, CDR2 YYNGEE. Trimming cost V 0 bases and J 3 bases; bases outside gene matches: 7. This CDR3 spans 17 amino acids. CDR3 sequence (DNA): TGTGCCAGCAGCGTAGAACCCGCGACTAGCGGGAGCTACGAGCAGTACTTC. This encodes CASSVEPATSGSYEQYF.

This clone has a single count. The chain combines TRBV3-1 (or the pseudogene TRBV3-2) with TRBJ1-2; D is unresolved. The CDR3 loop spans 13 amino acids. V was cut by 4 bases and J by 2 bases, with 8 bases left in between. Per the germline V gene, CDR1 is LGHDT and CDR2 is YNNKEL (reference sequence). This chain's CDR3 is CASSPQENYGYTF. The CDR3 DNA follows: TGTGCCAGCAGCCCCCAGGAAAACTATGGCTACACCTTC.

The chain links TRBV5-6 to TRBJ1-6, with 7 bases fitting TRBD1. The germline gives CDR1 SGHDT, CDR2 YYEEEE. This CDR3 has 15 residues. V was clipped by 2 bases and J by 4 bases; unmatched bases: 3. DNA for the CDR3: TGTGCCAGCAGCTTACTGACAGGGTATAATTCACCCCTCCACTTT. This codes for CASSLLTGYNSPLHF.

This clone was observed a single time. The CDR3 spells CASSPRFLVTEAFF. CDR3 bases: TGTGCCAGCTCACCGAGGTTTTTGGTAACTGAAGCTTTCTTT. The chain couples TRBV18 to TRBJ1-1; D not resolved. The V end lost 3 bases, the J end lost 5 bases, and 13 bases lay between the germline ends. The CDR3 has 14 amino acids. Germline CDR1 is KGHSH and CDR2 is LQKENI.

The V gene is TRBV5-1, the J gene TRBJ2-2, with 9 bases matching TRBD2. The CDR3 is made up of 16 amino acids. The V and J ends lost 4 bases and 5 bases, in that order; junction bases with no gene match: 9. Germline V lookup: CDR1 SGHRS, CDR2 YFSETQ. The CDR3: CASSRLAGEGTGELFF. CDR3 nucleotide sequence: TGCGCCAGCAGCCGATTAGCGGGAGAGGGAACCGGGGAGCTGTTTTTT. The full variable domain, completed using reference TRBV5-1 and TRBJ2-2, is KAGVTQTPRYLIKTRGQQVTLSCSPISGHRSVSWYQQTPGQGLQFLFEYFSETQRNKGNFPGRFSGRQFSNSRSEMNVSTLELGDSALYLCASSRLAGEGTGELFFGEGSRLTVL.

The DNA of the CDR3 is TGCAGCGTGGGGACAGGGGGCGAGGGCTACACCTTC. Translated, it gives CSVGTGGEGYTF. V is TRBV29-1 and J is TRBJ1-2; TRBD1 aligns across 12 bases. This CDR3 comprises 12 residues. With V trimmed by 6 bases and J by 8 bases, 4 bases remained unmatched. Germline V gene sequence: CDR1 SQVTM, CDR2 ANQGSEA.

The V gene is TRBV27, the J gene TRBJ1-4; 7 nucleotides match TRBD1. V shed 0 bases and J 11 bases; nucleotides not matched to a gene: 6. Germline V lookup: CDR1 MNHEY, CDR2 SMNVEV (reference sequence). There are 14 residues in the CDR3. CDR3 loop: CASSLSDRANKLFF. The DNA of the CDR3 is TGTGCCAGCAGTTTATCCGACAGGGCAAACAAACTGTTTTTT.

This chain uses TRBV6-5 with TRBJ1-6; D possibly corresponds to TRBD1 (5 bases). The V end was cut by 6 bases, the J end by 5 bases, with 14 bases between. The CDR3 sequence is 15 residues long. Germline V gene lookup returns CDR1 MNHEY and CDR2 SVGAGI. DNA for the CDR3: TGTGCCAGCAGCAAAACTGGAGGGGATAATTCACCCCTCCACTTT. Translation: CASSKTGGDNSPLHF.

This chain connects TRBV5-8 to TRBJ2-1; 10 bases map to TRBD2. CDR1 SGHTS and CDR2 YDEGEE come from the germline V gene. The CDR3 length is 15 residues. V lost 4 bases, J lost 8 bases, and 9 bases stayed unmatched. CDR3 sequence: CASSGASGGWYEQFF. The CDR3 DNA follows: TGTGCCAGCAGCGGAGCTAGCGGGGGTTGGTATGAGCAGTTCTTC.

The V and J genes are TRBV30 and TRBJ1-3; the D gene is possibly TRBD1 (5 bases). The CDR3 length is 13 residues. Germline V lookup: CDR1 GTSNPN, CDR2 SVGIG (reference sequence). Trimming took 5 bases from V and 0 from J, leaving 8 bases between them. The CDR3 sequence: CAWGGSSGNTIYF. CDR3 sequence (DNA): TGTGCCTGGGGGGGGAGCTCTGGAAACACCATATATTTT.

The chain employs TRBV7-4 and TRBJ1-5; D perhaps matches TRBD1 (5 bases). Trimming removed 5 bases at V and 4 bases at J, with 21 bases between. Germline CDR1 and CDR2: SGHVT and SQSDAQ. This CDR3 region has 17 residues. The CDR3 DNA is TGTGCCAGCAGCCAGGAGTGTTTAGACAGAAAAAATCAGCCCCAGCATTTT. This translates into CASSQECLDRKNQPQHF.

The chain recombines TRBV19 with TRBJ2-3, with 7 positions matching TRBD1. CDR3 size: 14 residues. Germline CDR1 reads LNHDA; CDR2 reads SQIVND (reference sequence). The V gene end was trimmed by 6 bases and the J gene end by 2 bases; junction bases not matched to a gene: 5. CDR3 DNA: TGTGCCAGTAGGGGGACAGAACCCACAGATACGCAGTATTTT. Translating gives CASRGTEPTDTQYF.

The chain links TRBV30 to TRBJ2-1, with 12 positions matching TRBD2. CDR3 size: 19 residues. Germline V gene data show CDR1 as GTSNPN and CDR2 as SVGIG (reference sequence). V was pared by 0 bases and J by 7 bases, with 16 bases of the junction left unmatched. The CDR3: CAWSVRRASGRAVWNEQFF. CDR3 nucleotide sequence: TGTGCCTGGAGTGTACGAAGGGCTAGCGGGAGGGCTGTGTGGAATGAGCAGTTCTTC. Full variable domain (rest looked up from reference TRBV30 and TRBJ2-1): SQTIHQWPATLVQPVGSPLSLECTVEGTSNPNLYWYRQAAGRGLQLLFYSVGIGQISSEVPQNLSASRPQDRQFILSSKKLLLSDSGFYLCAWSVRRASGRAVWNEQFFGPGTRLTVL.

This clone was seen a single time. V gene TRBV3-1 (or the pseudogene TRBV3-2) combines with J gene TRBJ2-2; D possibly corresponds to TRBD1 (6 bases). The CDR3 spans 15 residues. CDR1 LGHDT and CDR2 YNNKEL come from the germline V gene (reference sequence). Deletions cut 4 bases from V and 1 base from J, with 10 bases between. The CDR3: CASSPPGQNTGELFF. The DNA for the CDR3 is TGTGCCAGCAGCCCCCCGGGACAGAACACCGGGGAGCTGTTTTTT.

The rearrangement uses TRBV5-1 and TRBJ2-1; a weak D match, TRBD2 (6 bases). The CDR3 extends over 16 amino acids. Trimming removed 1 base from V and 4 bases from J, with 15 bases in between. Germline-derived CDR1 and CDR2 are SGHRS and YFSETQ. Here the CDR3 DNA reads TGCGCCAGCAGCTTGAGGACGGAGGGAGCTTACAATGAGCAGTTCTTC. Protein: CASSLRTEGAYNEQFF.

The V and J genes are TRBV6-1 and TRBJ1-5, with D perhaps matching TRBD1 (5 bases). CDR3 length: 14 amino acids. Deletions cut 2 bases from V and 2 bases from J, with 7 bases between. Looked up from germline, CDR1 is MNHNS and CDR2 is SASEGT. The CDR3 here is CASSERGGNQPQHF. For the CDR3, the DNA is TGTGCCAGCAGTGAACGGGGGGGCAATCAGCCCCAGCATTTT.

This clone has only a few counts. The chain employs TRBV6-1 and TRBJ2-7; D unresolved. V lost 0 bases to trimming and J lost 5 bases, with 5 bases between them. Germline loops: CDR1 MNHNS, CDR2 SASEGT. This CDR3 contains 12 residues. CDR3: CASSEASDEQYF. CDR3 sequence (DNA): TGTGCCAGCAGTGAAGCAAGCGACGAGCAGTACTTC.

CDR3 nucleotide sequence: TGTGCCAGCAGTTGGACGGGAGGGCCGATCTACGAGCAGTACTTC. Its translation is CASSWTGGPIYEQYF. This chain connects TRBV14 to TRBJ2-7; 8 bases are shared with TRBD2. This CDR3 is built from 15 residues. Germline V CDR1 and CDR2: SGHDN, FVKESK. V was pared by 6 bases and J by 3 bases, with 10 bases of the junction left unmatched.

This chain links TRBV27 with TRBJ2-7; TRBD1 agrees at 7 bases. The CDR3 length is 14 residues. The germline V gene encodes CDR1 MNHEY and CDR2 SMNVEV (reference sequence). Germline trimming cut 5 bases from V and 3 bases from J; bases unmatched to any gene: 7. CDR3 DNA sequence: TGTGCCAGCAGTCGGGCAGGGGGTAGCTACGAGCAGTACTTC. It translates to CASSRAGGSYEQYF.

This clone turned up a few times. The chain joins TRBV28 to TRBJ2-7, with TRBD2 matching 10 bases. The CDR3 covers 14 residues. CDR1 is MDHEN and CDR2 is SYDVKM in the germline V gene. V shed 6 bases and J 3 bases; nucleotides not matched to a gene: 5. The CDR3 DNA sequence: TGTGCCAGCAGCGGACTAGCGGTTAACTACGAGCAGTACTTC. It translates to CASSGLAVNYEQYF.

The J gene is TRBJ2-6, the V gene TRBV7-9, with a possible D match to TRBD1 (6 bases). This CDR3 has 16 amino acids. The germline CDR1 and CDR2 sequences are SEHNR and FQNEAQ (reference sequence). V lost 1 base to trimming and J lost 4 bases, with 11 bases between them. CDR3: CASSLGRGMGANVLTF. CDR3 nucleotide sequence: TGTGCCAGCAGCTTAGGAAGGGGGATGGGGGCCAACGTCCTGACTTTC.

The chain uses TRBV5-1 and TRBJ2-5, with 12 positions matching TRBD2. The V segment lost 4 bases and the J segment 5 bases; nucleotides outside the gene matches: 15. Germline lookup yields CDR1 SGHRS and CDR2 YFSETQ. The CDR3 is 18 residues long. The CDR3 sequence is CASSHPTSGGVGSETQYF. CDR3 nucleotide sequence: TGCGCCAGCAGCCATCCGACTAGCGGGGGAGTAGGCTCCGAGACCCAGTACTTC.

The chain is built from TRBV6-5 and TRBJ2-2; 9 positions match TRBD1. The germline V gene has CDR1 MNHEY and CDR2 SVGAGI. This CDR3 spans 16 amino acids. The V and J ends lost 4 bases and 2 bases, in that order; junction bases with no gene match: 5. The CDR3 here is CASSWDRAGNTGELFF. In DNA form, the CDR3 reads TGTGCCAGCAGTTGGGACAGGGCTGGCAACACCGGGGAGCTGTTTTTT.